The 21 T cell receptor beta chains listed next were all sequenced from one sample in a study of blood T cell repertoires in COVID-19. Here immunoSEQ multiplex PCR was the method, and the copy in TCRdb shows in-frame clones only, minus some. The sample holds 150,000 to 200,000 clones, roughly nine tenths seen once. The sample consisted of PBMCs or T cells enriched from blood (not recorded which). These receptors were obtained from a human donor with acute COVID-19. The donor label of this sample is uncertain.

J is TRBJ1-1 and V is TRBV21-1; the table's D call, TRBD1, has no DNA check behind it. TRBV21-1 is designated a pseudogene. CDR3 length equals 14 residues. CDR3 loop: CASSKVRLNTEAFF. The CDR3 DNA is TGTGCCAGCAGCAAAGTCAGATTGAACACTGAAGCTTTCTTT.

The chain links TRBV18 to TRBJ2-5, with 7 bases identical to TRBD2. This CDR3 spans 17 amino acids. Germline trimming cut 2 bases from V and 2 bases from J; bases unmatched to any gene: 11. The germline V gene encodes CDR1 KGHSH and CDR2 LQKENI. The CDR3 loop reads CASSPGVRREGQETQYF. The CDR3 coding sequence is TGTGCCAGCTCACCAGGAGTTCGCAGGGAGGGGCAAGAGACCCAGTACTTC.

This chain links TRBV5-8 with TRBJ1-3; no reliable D call. CDR1 and CDR2 (germline): SGHTS, YDEGEE. The CDR3 totals 14 residues. With 3 bases removed from V and 8 bases from J, the gap between germline ends came to 15 bases. CDR3 nucleotides: TGTGCCAGCAGCTCACTCTCCCGGGAGCACACCATATATTTT. It translates to CASSSLSREHTIYF.

The rearrangement uses TRBV6-6 and TRBJ1-5, with 7 bases matching TRBD1. CDR3 length: 15 amino acids. J lost 0 bases, V lost 6 bases, and 5 bases had no gene match. Germline V gives CDR1 MNHNY, CDR2 SVGAGI (reference sequence). In DNA form, the CDR3 reads TGTGCCAGCAGCTACCGGGACAGTAGCAATCAGCCCCAGCATTTT. This gives the protein CASSYRDSSNQPQHF.

The V call is TRBV6-5, the J call TRBJ1-1; D perhaps matches TRBD1 (6 bases). The CDR3 runs to 13 residues. The V and J ends lost 0 bases and 4 bases respectively, with 6 bases between them. The germline V gene encodes CDR1 MNHEY and CDR2 SVGAGI. The CDR3 DNA is TGTGCCAGCAGTTACTCAGGGGGCACTGAAGCTTTCTTT. It encodes CASSYSGGTEAFF.

This chain joins TRBV4-3 and TRBJ2-3; the match to TRBD2 covers 9 bases. The germline V gene has CDR1 LGHNA and CDR2 YSLEER. V dropped 1 base and J dropped 7; count of bases not matched to a gene: 9. The CDR3 sequence is 16 residues long. The DNA for the CDR3 is TGCGCCAGCAGCCAAGGGTCTAGCGGGGCTTCCTATACGCAGTATTTT. Its protein product is CASSQGSSGASYTQYF.

The genes are TRBV7-9 and TRBJ2-7, with 9 bases matching TRBD1. Germline values: CDR1 SEHNR, CDR2 FQNEAQ (reference sequence). V lost 8 bases and J lost 2; bases outside the gene matches: 7. The CDR3 is 14 residues long. The CDR3 DNA is TGTGCCAGCCGGGCGGGACAGGGCCCCTACGAGCAGTACTTC. Its translation: CASRAGQGPYEQYF.

In its sample, this clone was seen once. The chain joins TRBV7-3 to TRBJ2-1; 12 nucleotides align to TRBD2. CDR1 and CDR2 from the germline V gene are SGHTA and FQGTGA. CDR3 length equals 17 residues. J was trimmed by 4 bases and V by 4 bases; bases with no gene match: 8. Here the CDR3 reads CASSSLRLAGEYNEQFF. The CDR3 DNA reads TGTGCCAGCAGCTCACTCCGACTAGCGGGGGAGTACAATGAGCAGTTCTTC.

The chain couples TRBV6-5 to TRBJ2-3; TRBD2 might be the D (5 bases). Germline V CDR1 and CDR2: MNHEY, SVGAGI. Trimming removed 7 bases from V and 1 base from J, with 12 bases in between. The CDR3 length is 14 residues. The CDR3 protein is CASKRAEGTDTQYF. The CDR3 DNA follows: TGTGCCAGCAAGAGGGCGGAGGGCACAGATACGCAGTATTTT.

The rearrangement joins TRBV11-2 to TRBJ1-5; D is unresolved. The length of the CDR3 is 13 residues. V was clipped by 0 bases and J by 5 bases, with 5 bases between them. The germline CDR1 and CDR2 sequences are SGHAT and FQNNGV. The CDR3 DNA sequence: TGTGCCAGCAGCTTAGATTCGGATCAGCCCCAGCATTTT. Protein sequence: CASSLDSDQPQHF.

This clone occurred once. The V and J genes are TRBV19 and TRBJ1-1, with D perhaps matching TRBD1 (5 bases). Germline V gene data show CDR1 as LNHDA and CDR2 as SQIVND (reference sequence). This CDR3 has 14 residues. V was cut by 4 bases and J by 6 bases, with 15 bases left in between. The CDR3 protein is CASSTVRGSAEAFF. As DNA, the CDR3 is TGTGCCAGTAGTACCGTCCGGGGGTCGGCTGAAGCTTTCTTT.

The rearrangement joins TRBV4-1 to TRBJ2-5; D might be TRBD2 (6 bases). The germline V and J ends were trimmed by 5 bases and 1 base, with 14 bases remaining between them. The CDR3 length is 15 residues. Germline CDR1 and CDR2: MGHRA and YSYEKL. For the CDR3, the DNA is TGCGCCAGCAGCACTCCGGGAGCGGGCCAAGAGACCCAGTACTTC. Encoded protein: CASSTPGAGQETQYF.

The gene calls are TRBV4-3 and TRBJ2-5; D gene unclear. Germline CDR1 is LGHNA and CDR2 is YSLEER. Trimming took off 4 bases at V and 1 base at J, with 7 bases between the two ends. The CDR3 runs to 13 residues. The CDR3 DNA sequence: TGCGCCAGCAGCCTTACACCCCAAGAGACCCAGTACTTC. Its translation is CASSLTPQETQYF.

This clone was counted a few times. The DNA for the CDR3 is TGTGCAAGTCGGGGACAAGGGAATCAGCCCCAGCATTTT. Translation: CASRGQGNQPQHF. This chain uses TRBV12-2 with TRBJ1-5; no DNA check was done on the table's D call, TRBD1. TRBV12-2 is an annotated pseudogene. This CDR3 region has 13 residues.

V and J are TRBV10-3 and TRBJ2-7; TRBD1 might be the D (6 bases). Germline CDR1 reads ENHRY; CDR2 reads SYGVKD. V was clipped by 8 bases and J by 0 bases, with 17 bases between them. CDR3 length: 15 residues. CDR3 amino acids: CAISGAPNLSYEQYF. The CDR3 DNA is TGTGCCATCTCAGGGGCCCCCAACCTCTCCTACGAGCAGTACTTC.

This clone turned up a few times. The CDR3, as DNA: TGCGCCAGCACGGTGGGCGCGAGCTACGAGCAGTACTTC. Protein product: CASTVGASYEQYF. The rearrangement uses TRBV5-1 and TRBJ2-7, with D uncertain. This CDR3 region has 13 residues. Germline loops: CDR1 SGHRS, CDR2 YFSETQ. V was cut by 6 bases and J by 3 bases, with 13 bases left in between.

The chain carries TRBV7-2 and TRBJ2-7; 10 positions agree with TRBD1. Germline assignment: CDR1 SGHTA and CDR2 FQGNSA. V shed 3 bases, J shed 4 bases, and the junction held 9 bases outside the gene matches. The CDR3 totals 16 residues. CDR3 loop: CASSFLPPGQGYEQYF. The CDR3 DNA follows: TGTGCCAGCAGCTTCCTACCCCCGGGACAGGGGTACGAGCAGTACTTC.

J is TRBJ2-7 and V is TRBV27; D remains ambiguous. V lost 5 bases and J 1 base, leaving 12 bases between the germline ends. Germline-derived CDR1 and CDR2 are MNHEY and SMNVEV (reference sequence). The CDR3 length is 14 residues. CDR3 protein: CASSLSARSYEQYF. The CDR3 DNA reads TGTGCCAGCAGTCTCAGTGCTCGATCCTACGAGCAGTACTTC.

CDR3 coding DNA: TGCAGCGTTGAAGCCGCGTCCGGGACAGGGGTCTACGAGCAGTACTTC. This gives the protein CSVEAASGTGVYEQYF. The rearrangement links TRBV29-1 to TRBJ2-7; TRBD1 matches at 10 bases. The CDR3 contains 16 residues. The J segment lost 3 bases and the V segment lost 1 base, leaving 9 bases of the junction unmatched. Germline CDR1 SQVTM, CDR2 ANQGSEA.

The chain joins TRBV5-1 to TRBJ2-2; the match to TRBD1 covers 7 bases. V was pared by 4 bases and J by 6 bases, with 6 bases of the junction left unmatched. The CDR3 is 14 residues long. CDR1 is SGHRS, CDR2 YFSETQ, per germline. The CDR3 DNA follows: TGCGCCAGCAGCCGGCCCACAGGGGCCGGGGAGCTGTTTTTT. Translating gives CASSRPTGAGELFF.

The chain links TRBV14 to TRBJ2-1; D perhaps matches TRBD1 (7 bases). The germline V gene has CDR1 SGHDN and CDR2 FVKESK. The CDR3 has 13 residues. V was cut by 2 bases and J by 9 bases, with 11 bases left in between. The CDR3 loop reads CASSQRQGGEQFF. Here the CDR3 DNA reads TGTGCCAGCAGCCAACGACAGGGAGGTGAGCAGTTCTTC.